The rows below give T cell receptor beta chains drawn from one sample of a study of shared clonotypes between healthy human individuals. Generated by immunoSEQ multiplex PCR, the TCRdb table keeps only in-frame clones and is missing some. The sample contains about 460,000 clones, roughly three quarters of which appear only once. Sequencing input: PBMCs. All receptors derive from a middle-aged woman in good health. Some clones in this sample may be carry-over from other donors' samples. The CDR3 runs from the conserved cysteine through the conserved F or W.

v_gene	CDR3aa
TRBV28	CATGMVLVDEQFF
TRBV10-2	CASSAPQGSQSGGYNEQFF
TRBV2	CASSRGLKQFF
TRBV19	CASIPAVISGNTIYF
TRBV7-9	CASSLDFTGGGELFF
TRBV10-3	CAISEQSLSTDTQYF
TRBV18	CASSKERHNEQFF
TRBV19	CASSFFNQPQHF
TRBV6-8	CASSPTEVSYEQYF
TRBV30	CAWSRQAGLNTGELFF
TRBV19	CASSMGDSIDQPQHF
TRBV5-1	CASSLGRTGIAYEQYF
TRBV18	CASSPESSYNEQFF
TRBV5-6	CASSLGQPTDTQYF
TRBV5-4	CASSPGGTASGNTIYF
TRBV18	CASSEDKSYEQYF
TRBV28	CASSRIPTDTQYF
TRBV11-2	CASSFPGRDTQYF
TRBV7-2	CASSFSGPGTGELFF
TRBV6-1	CASSEDRVNQPQHF
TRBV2	CASSERLDSDEQFF
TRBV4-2	CASSLRQGTSYEQYF
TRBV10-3	CAISEVTSGNSYEQYF
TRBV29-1	CSVINSVGETQYF
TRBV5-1	CASSLARQARTDTQYF
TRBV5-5	CASSLHQGTTDTQYF
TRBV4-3	CASSQVRGGTDTQYF
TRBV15	CATSRGGTTYNEQFF
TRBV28	CASSSPGGTYEQYF
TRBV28	CASSTQTGGAFF
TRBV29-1	CSVLAGQRFVDTQYF
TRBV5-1	CASSLSSIGTDTQYF
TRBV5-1	CASSLTGGYTGELFF
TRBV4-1	CASSHPLLGGRAWEQYF
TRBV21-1	CASSKKRDSSYEQYF
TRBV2	CASRATFILTRNQPQHF
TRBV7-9	CAIPPHSGANVLTF
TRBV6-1	CASRLAGLDTQYF
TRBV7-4	CASSLARGTYEQYF
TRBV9	CASSATSDGYNEQFF
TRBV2	CTSSDSSGSTYVQYF
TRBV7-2	CASSLDLNYRELFF
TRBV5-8	CASSLVTSGGFGIYEQYF
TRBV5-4	CASSFGEGRNTIEQYF
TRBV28	CASSLSIGTSSKLLFYEQYF
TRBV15	CATSRDPYGRATDTQYF
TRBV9	CASSVSGLAGMYNEQFF
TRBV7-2	CASSLGPRGEQYF
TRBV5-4	CASSFYTDTEAFF
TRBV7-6	CASSLFEGFRNEQFF
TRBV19	CASSITHRGTEAFF
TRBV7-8	CASTSRGNQPQHF
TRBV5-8	CASSLARTALYNEQFF
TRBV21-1	CASSKGLAAEETQYF
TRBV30	CAWKGEGRITGELFF
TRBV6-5	CASSRGGTGYTF
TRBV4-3	CASSQDRLTDTQYF
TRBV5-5	CASSLGTSAGEQFF
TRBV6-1	CASSGAREGQPQHF